This T cell receptor beta chain was retrieved from a study of regulatory T cells in long-lasting Graves disease. Combining iRepertoire HTBI primers with Arm-PCR of CDR3 regions, the authors built TCR beta libraries. A single record per CDR3 protein comes from TCRdb applying MiXCR to the multiplex PCR reads. Of 450,000 to 600,000 distinct CDR3 sequences listed, under 20% are singletons. Indicated time point: newly diagnosed GD, antithyroid drugs for less than 3 months. The TCR library was prepared using RNA isolated from PBMCs. The CDR3 totals 14 residues. Trimming took 6 bases from V and 5 from J, leaving 16 bases between them. This sample also belongs to another study, concerning T cells in Graves' hyperthyroidism and ophthalmopathy.

This chain joins TRBV12-3 or TRBV12-4 and TRBJ1-2, with a tentative D call TRBD1 (5 bases). The receptor was derived from a man aged 35 to 55 with Graves disease. The source material was peripheral blood mononuclear cells (PBMCs), sampled at new diagnosis, from a patient treated with antithyroid drugs. The CDR3 region has the DNA TGTGCCAGCAGCCCAGCCGGGGGGAGGTATGGCTACACCTTC. This encodes CASSPAGGRYGYTF.